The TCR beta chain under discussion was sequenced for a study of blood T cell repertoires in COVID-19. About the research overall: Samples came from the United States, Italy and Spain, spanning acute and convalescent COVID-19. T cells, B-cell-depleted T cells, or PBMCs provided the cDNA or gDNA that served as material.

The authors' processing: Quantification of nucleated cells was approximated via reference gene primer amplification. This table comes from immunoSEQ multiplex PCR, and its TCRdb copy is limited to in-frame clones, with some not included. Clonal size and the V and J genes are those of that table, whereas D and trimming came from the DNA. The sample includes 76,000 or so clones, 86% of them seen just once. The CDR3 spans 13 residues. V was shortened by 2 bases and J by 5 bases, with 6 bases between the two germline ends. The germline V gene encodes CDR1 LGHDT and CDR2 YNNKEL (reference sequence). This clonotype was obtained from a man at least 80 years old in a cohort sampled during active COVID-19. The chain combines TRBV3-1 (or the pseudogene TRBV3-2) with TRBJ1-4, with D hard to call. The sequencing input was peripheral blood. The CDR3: CASSQNGNEKLFF. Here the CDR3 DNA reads TGTGCCAGCAGCCAAAACGGGAATGAAAAACTGTTTTTT.